Sequencing of this T cell receptor beta chain was carried out in a study of blood T cell repertoires in COVID-19. Study in general: Material from acute and convalescent COVID-19 was sourced from the United States, Italy and Spain.

As handled by the study authors: By means of reference gene primer amplification, nucleated cell counts were estimated. Only in-frame clones appear in the TCRdb table, and some are missing; sequencing was by immunoSEQ multiplex PCR. D and trimming were read from the DNA, whereas the V and J calls and clone size are those reported in that table. This sample yields about 200,000 clones, of which approximately 82% are seen a single time; approximately 12% belongs to the top ten. Sequencing was done on a sample of peripheral blood. This receptor was obtained from a woman in her forties with acute or convalescent COVID-19.

CDR3 sequence (DNA): TGCGCCAGCAGCTTGGGTGACTATAATGAAAAACTGTTTTTT. This sequence encodes CASSLGDYNEKLFF. This rearrangement joins TRBV5-1 to TRBJ1-4, with unresolved D. The CDR3 runs 14 residues. Trimming pared 0 bases from V and 4 bases from J, leaving 7 bases between. The germline CDR1 and CDR2 sequences are SGHRS and YFSETQ.